The source of this T cell receptor (beta chain) is a study of blood T cell repertoires in COVID-19. About the research overall: The cDNA or gDNA used as material had been derived from T cells, B-cell-depleted T cells, or PBMCs.

The CDR3 has 16 residues. V was pared by 4 bases and J by 4 bases, with 11 bases of the junction left unmatched. CDR1 MGHRA and CDR2 YSYEKL come from the germline V gene. Shortly before study entry, within 2 weeks, exposed participants had met a COVID-19 case. Produced via immunoSEQ multiplex PCR; TCRdb's table is partial and in-frame only. The repertoire consists of about 220,000 clones, with 90% occurring once and the leading ten covering about 16%. The clonotype originates from a young man who had been exposed to COVID-19. The sequencing input was PBMCs or T cells enriched from blood (not recorded which). The rearrangement joins TRBV4-1 to TRBJ2-7; TRBD1 matches at 9 bases. The CDR3 reads CASSRSQGQGGYEQYF. The CDR3 nucleotides read TGCGCCAGCAGCCGCTCCCAGGGACAGGGTGGTTACGAGCAGTACTTC.